This T cell receptor beta chain originates from a study of blood T cell repertoires in COVID-19. Study summary: COVID-19 samples collected from the United States, Italy and Spain covered acute and convalescent phases. The cDNA or gDNA used as material had been derived from T cells, B-cell-depleted T cells, or PBMCs.

In the authors' workflow: How many nucleated cells were present was estimated from reference gene primer amplification. Profiling relied on immunoSEQ multiplex PCR, and the TCRdb table lists in-frame clones only, not all of them. V and J calls and clone size come straight from that table; D and trimming were deduced from the DNA. Of about 130,000 clones in the sample, approximately 88% are singletons; the top ten hold about a tenth. The V gene lost 6 bases and the J gene lost 2 bases, with 10 bases spanning the gap. The CDR3 contains 13 residues. This sequence originates from a man in his forties or fifties with acute or convalescent COVID-19. Sequenced: peripheral blood. The rearrangement uses TRBV12-3 or TRBV12-4 and TRBJ1-2, with D maybe TRBD1 (5 bases). CDR3 sequence: CASSSDSNYGYTF. The CDR3 coding sequence is TGTGCCAGCAGCTCTGACAGCAACTATGGCTACACCTTC.